This T cell receptor (beta chain) appears in the sequencing data of a study of post-analysis software for immune sequencing data. With regard to this clonotype: Its antigen is currently unknown.

The CDR3 runs 18 residues. V shed 2 bases, J shed 5 bases, and the junction held 12 bases outside the gene matches. Unique molecular identifiers were built into the TCR beta cDNA libraries. TCRdb reprocessed the PCR reads with MiXCR, giving one entry per CDR3 protein. Among fewer than 550,000 distinct CDR3 sequences listed, roughly 34% were seen once. General observations from the study: Among a few TRBV segments more frequent in patients than controls were TRBV5-6, TRBV5-1 and TRBV20-1. A significant reduction in normalized Chao1 diversity was observed in multiple sclerosis patients versus controls.

This TCR was recovered from a girl under 18 with multiple sclerosis. Material for sequencing was blood. This rearrangement joins TRBV12-3 or TRBV12-4 to TRBJ2-3; 11 bases line up with TRBD2. The CDR3 sequence: CASSLRTSTSGVGDTQYF. Here the CDR3 DNA reads TGTGCCAGCAGTTTAAGGACCTCGACTAGCGGGGTTGGAGATACGCAGTATTTT.